This T cell receptor (beta chain) was retrieved from a study of blood T cell repertoires in COVID-19. Assay: immunoSEQ multiplex PCR; the TCRdb copy retains only in-frame clones and omits some. The repertoire consists of 220,000 or so clones, with 80% to 85% occurring once and the leading ten covering 5.5% to 7.5%. This clone came up a few times. Cohort placement rested on clinical history that participants reported themselves. The V gene end was trimmed by 4 bases and the J gene end by 5 bases; junction bases not matched to a gene: 4. CDR1 LGHDT and CDR2 YNNKEL come from the germline V gene (reference sequence). The length of the CDR3 is 14 residues.

The TCR sequence derives from a woman aged 40 to 50 who had recovered from COVID-19. Material: PBMCs or T cells enriched from blood (not recorded which). The chain uses TRBV3-1 (or the pseudogene TRBV3-2) and TRBJ1-2, with 10 positions matching TRBD1. The DNA for the CDR3 is TGTGCCAGCAGCCTATGGACAGGGGGGTATGGCTACACCTTC. It yields the protein CASSLWTGGYGYTF.